Sequencing of this T cell receptor beta chain was carried out in a study of beta chain features in type 1 diabetes. Study-level background: Healthy donors and patients had similar age, gender and cell yields. Study results and limitations: Equally in patients and controls, shorter templates might have been favored by PCR. When Type 1 diabetes patients were examined, their TCRB CDR3s proved moderately but significantly shorter in all four CD4+ subsets.

The investigators reverse transcribed all of the isolated RNA, so they sequenced expressed TCRB transcripts. The method was immunoSEQ multiplex PCR; TCRdb's version includes in-frame clones alone and lacks a portion of them. The sample comprises some 330,000 clones, around an eighth of which are singletons, and about 0.01% rests with the top ten. This clone has a handful of counts. Antigen unknown. Sampling consisted of one heparinised blood draw per donor, averaging about 116 mL. Sequencing used naive CD4+ T cells from blood. The TCR sequence derives from a woman aged 18-29 years with type 1 diabetes.

In DNA form, the CDR3 reads TGTGCCAGCAGTTTAGGAGGCGGGACCTACAATGAGCAGTTCTTC. This gives the protein CASSLGGGTYNEQFF. The chain employs TRBV28 and TRBJ2-1; possibly TRBD2 for D (6 bases). The CDR3 loop spans 15 amino acids. Germline assignment: CDR1 MDHEN and CDR2 SYDVKM. Trimming took off 2 bases at V and 2 bases at J, with 10 bases between the two ends.